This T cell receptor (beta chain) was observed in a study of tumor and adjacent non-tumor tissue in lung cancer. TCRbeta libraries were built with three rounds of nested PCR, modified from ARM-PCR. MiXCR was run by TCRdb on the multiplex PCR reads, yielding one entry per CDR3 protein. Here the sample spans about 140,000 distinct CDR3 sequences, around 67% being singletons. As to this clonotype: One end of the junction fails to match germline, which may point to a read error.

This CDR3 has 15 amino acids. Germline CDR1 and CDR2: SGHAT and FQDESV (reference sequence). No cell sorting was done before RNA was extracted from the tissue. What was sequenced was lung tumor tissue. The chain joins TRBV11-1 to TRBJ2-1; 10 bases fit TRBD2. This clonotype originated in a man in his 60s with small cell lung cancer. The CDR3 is CASSFLAGESNKQFF. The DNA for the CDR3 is TGTGCCAGCAGTTTTCTAGCGGGAGAGAGCAATAAGCAGTTCTTC.